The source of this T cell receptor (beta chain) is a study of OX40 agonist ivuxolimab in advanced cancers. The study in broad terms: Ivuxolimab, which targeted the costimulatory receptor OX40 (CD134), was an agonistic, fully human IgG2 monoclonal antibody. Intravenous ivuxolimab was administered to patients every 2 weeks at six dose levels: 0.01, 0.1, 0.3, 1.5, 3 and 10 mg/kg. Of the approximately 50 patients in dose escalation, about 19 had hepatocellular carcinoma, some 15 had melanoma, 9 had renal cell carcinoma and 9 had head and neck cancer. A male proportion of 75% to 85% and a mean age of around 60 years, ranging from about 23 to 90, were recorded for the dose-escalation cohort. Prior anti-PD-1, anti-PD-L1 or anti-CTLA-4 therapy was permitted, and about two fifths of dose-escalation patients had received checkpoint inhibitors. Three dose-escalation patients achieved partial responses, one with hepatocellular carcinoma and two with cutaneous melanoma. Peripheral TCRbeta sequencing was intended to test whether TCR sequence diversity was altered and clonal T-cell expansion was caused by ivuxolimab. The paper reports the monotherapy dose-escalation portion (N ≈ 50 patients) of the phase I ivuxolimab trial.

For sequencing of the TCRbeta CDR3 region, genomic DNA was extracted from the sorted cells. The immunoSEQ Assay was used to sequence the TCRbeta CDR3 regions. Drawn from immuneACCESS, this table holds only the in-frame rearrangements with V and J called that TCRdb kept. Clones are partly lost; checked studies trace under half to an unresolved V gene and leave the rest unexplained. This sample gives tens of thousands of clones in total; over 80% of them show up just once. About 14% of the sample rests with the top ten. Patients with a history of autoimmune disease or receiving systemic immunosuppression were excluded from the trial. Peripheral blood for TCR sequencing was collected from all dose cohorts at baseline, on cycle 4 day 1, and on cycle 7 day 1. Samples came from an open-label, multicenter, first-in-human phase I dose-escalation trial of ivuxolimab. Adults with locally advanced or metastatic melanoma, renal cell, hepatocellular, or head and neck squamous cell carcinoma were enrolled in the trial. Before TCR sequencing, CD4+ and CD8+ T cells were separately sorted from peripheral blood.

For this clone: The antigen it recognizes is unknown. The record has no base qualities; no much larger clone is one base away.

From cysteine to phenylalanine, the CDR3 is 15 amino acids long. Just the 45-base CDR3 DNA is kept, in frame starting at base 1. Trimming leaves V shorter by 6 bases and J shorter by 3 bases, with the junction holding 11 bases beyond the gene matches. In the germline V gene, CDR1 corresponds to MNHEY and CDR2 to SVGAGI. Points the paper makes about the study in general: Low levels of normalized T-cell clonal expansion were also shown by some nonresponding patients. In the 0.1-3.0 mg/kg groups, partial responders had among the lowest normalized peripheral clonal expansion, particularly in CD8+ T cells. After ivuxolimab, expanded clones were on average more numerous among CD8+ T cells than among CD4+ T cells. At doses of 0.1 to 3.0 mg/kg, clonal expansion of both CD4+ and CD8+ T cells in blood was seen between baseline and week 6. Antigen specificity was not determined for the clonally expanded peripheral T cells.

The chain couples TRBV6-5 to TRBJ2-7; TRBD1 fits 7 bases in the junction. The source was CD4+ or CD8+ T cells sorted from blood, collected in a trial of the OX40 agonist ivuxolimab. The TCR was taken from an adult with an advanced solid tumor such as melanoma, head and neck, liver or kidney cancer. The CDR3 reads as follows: CASSLLGQVNYEQYF. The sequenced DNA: TGTGCCAGCAGCCTTCTCGGACAGGTCAACTACGAGCAGTACTTC.